What follows are 20 T cell receptor beta chains derived from one specimen sequenced in a study of OX40 agonist ivuxolimab in advanced cancers. The table came from immunoSEQ multiplex PCR; TCRdb's copy has only in-frame clones and leaves some out. The data hold just under 75,000 clones, with about nine tenths observed a single time. Sequenced here: CD4+ or CD8+ T cells sorted from blood, sampled in a trial of the OX40 agonist ivuxolimab. Receptor source: an adult with an advanced solid tumor such as melanoma, head and neck, liver or kidney cancer.

This clone has only a few counts. The gene calls are TRBV7-6 and TRBJ2-5, with D maybe TRBD1 (5 bases). This CDR3 has 11 amino acids. CDR1 and CDR2 from the germline V gene are SGHVS and FNYEAQ. The ends were cut back, 5 bases at V and 5 bases at J, with 6 bases in the middle. Here the CDR3 reads CASSPGETQYF. The CDR3 DNA sequence: TGTGCCAGCAGCCCAGGGGAGACCCAGTACTTC.

The chain links TRBV13 to TRBJ2-7; D perhaps matches TRBD2 (6 bases). Germline CDR1 PRHDT, CDR2 FYEKMQ (reference sequence). The CDR3 is 13 residues long. The V gene lost 7 bases and the J gene lost 3 bases, with 13 bases spanning the gap. CDR3 amino acids: CASTLVGSYEQYF. Here the CDR3 DNA reads TGTGCCAGCACCCTAGTCGGGAGCTACGAGCAGTACTTC.

The J gene is TRBJ2-3, the V gene TRBV6-6, with D tentatively TRBD1 or TRBD2 (5 bases each). CDR3 length equals 16 residues. The germline V gene encodes CDR1 MNHNY and CDR2 SVGAGI (reference sequence). V gave up 7 bases and J gave up 2 bases, with 19 bases separating them. In DNA form, the CDR3 reads TGTGCCAGCACGGTAATAACGGGACCTTCCACAGATACGCAGTATTTT. It codes for CASTVITGPSTDTQYF.

The rearrangement uses TRBV2 and TRBJ2-1; D might be TRBD2 (6 bases). The CDR3 extends over 11 amino acids. Germline CDR1 is SNHLY and CDR2 is FYNNEI. V was pared by 3 bases and J by 14 bases, with 11 bases between. CDR3 protein: CASSETSVKFF. The CDR3 region has the DNA TGTGCCAGCAGTGAGACTAGTGTGAAGTTCTTC.

J is TRBJ2-5 and V is TRBV30, with D tentatively TRBD2 (6 bases). V lost 4 bases, J lost 4 bases, and 16 bases lay in between. Germline CDR1 GTSNPN, CDR2 SVGIG (reference sequence). The CDR3 sequence is 14 residues long. The CDR3 reads CAWMGGIAGETQYF. As DNA, the CDR3 is TGTGCCTGGATGGGAGGAATTGCGGGAGAGACCCAGTACTTC.

V and J are TRBV19 and TRBJ2-3, with 9 bases fitting TRBD2. The CDR3 consists of 14 residues. V trimming: 6 bases; J trimming: 4 bases; junction bases outside the gene matches: 5. Germline values: CDR1 LNHDA, CDR2 SQIVND (reference sequence). CDR3 sequence (DNA): TGTGCCAGTAGGAGCGGGAGGAGTGCAGATACGCAGTATTTT. This codes for CASRSGRSADTQYF.

This clone was observed a single time. The chain joins TRBV7-9 to TRBJ2-5; no firm D call. Trimming cost V 3 bases and J 4 bases, with 9 bases left between them. CDR1 is SEHNR, CDR2 FQNEAQ, per germline (reference sequence). The CDR3 covers 13 residues. For the CDR3, the DNA is TGTGCCAGCAGCTTTTTAGTCTTAGAGACCCAGTACTTC. Protein: CASSFLVLETQYF.

V is TRBV19 and J is TRBJ2-5; possibly TRBD1 for D (5 bases). This CDR3 spans 14 amino acids. Between the trimmed V and J ends, which lost 6 bases and 9 bases, there was a span of 20 bases. Germline CDR1 LNHDA, CDR2 SQIVND (reference sequence). CDR3 in amino acids: CASSPLGANGPQYF. Written as DNA, the CDR3 is TGTGCCAGTAGCCCCCTAGGGGCCAACGGCCCCCAGTACTTC. The full variable domain, in which reference TRBV19 and TRBJ2-5 provide the parts outside the CDR3, is DGGITQSPKYLFRKEGQNVTLSCEQNLNHDAMYWYRQDPGQGLRLIYYSQIVNDFQKGDIAEGYSVSREKKESFPLTVTSAQKNPTAFYLCASSPLGANGPQYFGPGTRLLVL.

The chain combines TRBV5-1 with TRBJ1-2; the match to TRBD1 covers 7 bases. The ends lost 5 bases at V and 3 bases at J; junction bases unmatched: 10. Germline V lookup: CDR1 SGHRS, CDR2 YFSETQ. The CDR3 is 15 residues long. CDR3 residues: CASRRTGDSDYGYTF. In DNA, the CDR3 is TGCGCCAGCAGGAGAACAGGGGATTCAGACTATGGCTACACCTTC.

This clone occurred once. V and J are TRBV21-1 and TRBJ2-7. TRBV21-1 is a pseudogene. CDR3 length equals 15 residues. The CDR3 loop reads CASSKKPKSLGEQYF. DNA for the CDR3: TGTGCCAGCAGCAAAAAACCCAAGTCACTGGGCGAGCAGTACTTC.

The chain's CDR3 is CASSLAIDYEQYF. The CDR3 region has the DNA TGTGCCAGCAGCTTAGCCATCGATTACGAGCAGTACTTC. The chain is built from TRBV7-2 and TRBJ2-7; no firm D call. V was trimmed by 0 bases and J by 4 bases, leaving 7 bases between them. Germline values: CDR1 SGHTA, CDR2 FQGNSA. The CDR3 has 13 amino acids.

CDR3 nucleotides: TGTGCCAGCAGCTTAGTATCAGCGGGAGGAGATACGCAGTATTTT. This encodes CASSLVSAGGDTQYF. V is TRBV7-8 and J is TRBJ2-3; TRBD2 agrees at 9 bases. Looked up from germline, CDR1 is SGHVS and CDR2 is FQNEAQ. This CDR3 comprises 15 residues. With 1 base clipped from V and 5 bases from J, the junction kept 4 bases outside the gene matches.

The CDR3 is CASSSSSFETQYF. Written as DNA, the CDR3 is TGTGCCAGCAGCTCGTCTAGCTTTGAGACCCAGTACTTC. This chain uses TRBV5-4 with TRBJ2-5; maybe TRBD2 (5 bases). CDR3 length equals 13 residues. The V end was cut by 3 bases, the J end by 5 bases, with 11 bases between. The germline gives CDR1 SGHNT, CDR2 YYREEE (reference sequence). The variable domain in full, completed from reference TRBV5-4 and TRBJ2-5, reads ETGVTQSPTHLIKTRGQQVTLRCSSQSGHNTVSWYQQALGQGPQFIFQYYREEENGRGNFPPRFSGLQFPNYSSELNVNALELDDSALYLCASSSSSFETQYFGPGTRLLVL.

The chain recombines TRBV7-9 with TRBJ2-2, with 7 bases that match TRBD2. Germline V gives CDR1 SEHNR, CDR2 FQNEAQ (reference sequence). The CDR3 length is 15 residues. V shed 5 bases, J shed 4 bases, and the junction held 7 bases outside the gene matches. The CDR3 loop is CASSLIREGTGELFF. CDR3 coding DNA: TGTGCCAGCAGCCTAATTAGGGAGGGCACCGGGGAGCTGTTTTTT.

The genes are TRBV7-9 and TRBJ2-5, with TRBD2 identical over 8 bases. The junction had 8 bases not matched to a gene; V was cut back by 0 bases and J by 2 bases. In germline, CDR1 is SEHNR, CDR2 FQNEAQ (reference sequence). The CDR3 runs 17 residues. CDR3 region: CASSLAGVAGWQETQYF. Written as DNA, the CDR3 is TGTGCCAGCAGCTTAGCCGGGGTAGCGGGATGGCAAGAGACCCAGTACTTC.

This rearrangement joins TRBV4-3 to TRBJ1-2; unclear D gene. The CDR3 covers 13 residues. V was pared by 0 bases and J by 4 bases, with 6 bases between. CDR1 LGHNA and CDR2 YSLEER come from the germline V gene. CDR3 protein: CASSQDRAYGYTF. The DNA for the CDR3 is TGCGCCAGCAGCCAAGATCGGGCCTATGGCTACACCTTC.

This chain links TRBV7-2 with TRBJ2-7; D not resolved. The CDR3 consists of 15 residues. Trimming shortened V by 0 bases and J by 6 bases, and 15 bases separated the two germline ends. Germline lookup yields CDR1 SGHTA and CDR2 FQGNSA. The CDR3 sequence is CASSLAVIGSGEQYF. Written as DNA, the CDR3 is TGTGCCAGCAGCTTAGCGGTCATAGGGTCCGGCGAGCAGTACTTC.

V is TRBV11-2 and J is TRBJ2-1; TRBD2 matches 9 bases. J lost 10 bases, V lost 2 bases, and 21 bases had no gene match. The CDR3 sequence is 19 residues long. Germline V gene data show CDR1 as SGHAT and CDR2 as FQNNGV. CDR3 sequence (DNA): TGTGCCAGCAGCTTAAGGAGGGCTGGGAGGAATAGCGGGAGCGGCGAGCAGTTCTTC. This sequence encodes CASSLRRAGRNSGSGEQFF.

This rearrangement joins TRBV27 to TRBJ1-5, with D perhaps matching TRBD1 (5 bases). The V and J ends lost 3 bases and 1 base respectively, with 13 bases between them. The germline V gene has CDR1 MNHEY and CDR2 SMNVEV (reference sequence). The CDR3 length is 16 residues. Written as DNA, the CDR3 is TGTGCCAGCAGTTTGGAGGGGAGTATAAGCAATCAGCCCCAGCATTTT. Residues: CASSLEGSISNQPQHF.

The rearrangement joins TRBV5-1 to TRBJ1-4, with D tentatively TRBD1 (6 bases). In germline, CDR1 is SGHRS, CDR2 YFSETQ. V was shortened by 4 bases and J by 13 bases, with 23 bases between the two germline ends. The CDR3 covers 15 residues. CDR3 residues: CASSPLAGAKVLLFF. In nucleotides, the CDR3 is TGCGCCAGCAGCCCTCTTGCGGGGGCGAAGGTATTACTGTTTTTT.